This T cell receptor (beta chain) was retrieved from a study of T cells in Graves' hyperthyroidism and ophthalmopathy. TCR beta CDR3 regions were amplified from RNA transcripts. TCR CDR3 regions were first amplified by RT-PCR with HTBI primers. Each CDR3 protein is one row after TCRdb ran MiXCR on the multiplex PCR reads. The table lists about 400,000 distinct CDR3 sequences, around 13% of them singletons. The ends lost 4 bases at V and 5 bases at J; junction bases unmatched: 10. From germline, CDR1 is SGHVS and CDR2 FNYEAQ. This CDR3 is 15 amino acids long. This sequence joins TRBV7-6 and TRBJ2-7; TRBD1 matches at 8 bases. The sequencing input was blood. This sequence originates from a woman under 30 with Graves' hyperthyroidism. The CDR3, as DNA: TGTGCCAGCAGCTCACAGGGGGGTTCTGTGGACGAGCAGTACTTC. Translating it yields CASSSQGGSVDEQYF.